This T cell receptor (beta chain) was found in a study of T cell changes during pregnancy in multiple sclerosis (dated by TCRdb to the late 2010s). About the investigation overall: Changes in the T cell repertoire over the course of pregnancy were examined in this study in women with multiple sclerosis.

About this clone itself: Its antigen remains undetermined. Base qualities are not recorded, but no much larger clone differs from it by a single base.

CDR1 KGHSH and CDR2 LQKENI are derived from the germline V gene. There are 18 amino acids in the CDR3, from cysteine to phenylalanine inclusive. Only the CDR3 DNA stays, 54 bases, in frame from base 1. Trimming takes 2 bases from V and 8 bases from J, and the germline ends sit 25 bases apart. Library creation used the immunoSEQ multiplex PCR assay. TCRdb provides this immuneACCESS table in a form limited to in-frame rearrangements. Some clones are lacking; in checked studies, under half of them reflect an unresolved V gene, and why the rest are absent is not known. Recorded for this sample are around 80,000 clones; about 91% of them occurred a single time. The ten largest clones represent 1.4% of the sample.

The chain was built from TRBV18 and TRBJ2-1, with TRBD1 perhaps the D gene, on 6 matching bases. This sequence was found in a female donor with multiple sclerosis, enrolled in a pregnancy study. Material: peripheral blood, obtained before pregnancy. The nucleotides are TGTGCCAGCTCACCAAGCGCACCAGGGGCCGTTGGGTTGGATGAGCAGTTCTTC. It encodes CASSPSAPGAVGLDEQFF.